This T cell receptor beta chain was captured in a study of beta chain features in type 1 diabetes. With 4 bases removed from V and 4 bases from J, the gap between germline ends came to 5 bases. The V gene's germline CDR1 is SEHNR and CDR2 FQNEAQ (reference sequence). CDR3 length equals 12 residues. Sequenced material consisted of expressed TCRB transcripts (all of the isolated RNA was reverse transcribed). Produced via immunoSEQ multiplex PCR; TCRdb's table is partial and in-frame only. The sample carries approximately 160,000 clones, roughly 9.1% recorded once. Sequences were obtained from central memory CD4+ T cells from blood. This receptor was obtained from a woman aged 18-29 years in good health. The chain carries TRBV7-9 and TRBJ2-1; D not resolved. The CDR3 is CASSSIYNEQFF. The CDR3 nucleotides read TGTGCCAGCAGCTCCATTTACAATGAGCAGTTCTTC. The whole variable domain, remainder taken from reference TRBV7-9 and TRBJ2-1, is DTGVSQNPRHKITKRGQNVTFRCDPISEHNRLYWYRQTLGQGPEFLTYFQNEAQLEKSRLLSDRFSAERPKGSFSTLEIQRTEQGDSAMYLCASSSIYNEQFFGPGTRLTVL.